One and the same sample provided the 7 T cell receptor beta chains below, sequenced in a study of shared clonotypes between healthy human individuals. Assay used: immunoSEQ multiplex PCR; TCRdb lists only in-frame clones, some missing. The sample carries 850,000 to 1,200,000 clones, under 80% recorded once. Input material: memory CD4+ T cells sorted from blood. Subset given: CD45RA-negative fraction. These receptors all come from a man younger than 35 in good health.

Here the CDR3 reads CASSSTPWAVNTEAFF. The CDR3 DNA sequence: TGCGCCAGCAGCTCAACTCCCTGGGCGGTGAACACTGAAGCTTTCTTT. The chain combines TRBV5-1 with TRBJ1-1; D not certain. The CDR3 length is 16 residues. Germline values: CDR1 SGHRS, CDR2 YFSETQ. V lost 3 bases and J 0 bases, leaving 15 bases between the germline ends. The whole variable domain, remainder taken from reference TRBV5-1 and TRBJ1-1, is KAGVTQTPRYLIKTRGQQVTLSCSPISGHRSVSWYQQTPGQGLQFLFEYFSETQRNKGNFPGRFSGRQFSNSRSEMNVSTLELGDSALYLCASSSTPWAVNTEAFFGQGTRLTVV.

This clone was observed at least ten times. Here the CDR3 reads CASSLSGTAKGTIYF. The CDR3 bases are TGTGCCAGCAGTTTATCCGGGACAGCTAAAGGCACCATATATTTT. The gene calls are TRBV28 and TRBJ1-3; 7 bases map to TRBD1. CDR1 and CDR2 from the germline V gene are MDHEN and SYDVKM. The length of the CDR3 is 15 residues. Trimming took 1 base from V and 9 from J; bases not matched to a gene: 9. Filled out from reference TRBV28 and TRBJ1-3, the complete variable domain reads DVKVTQSSRYLVKRTGEKVFLECVQDMDHENMFWYRQDPGLGLRLIYFSYDVKMKEKGDIPEGYSVSREKKERFSLILESASTNQTSMYLCASSLSGTAKGTIYFGEGSWLTVV.

This chain connects TRBV7-3 to TRBJ1-2; D is unclear. Between the trimmed V and J ends, which lost 3 bases and 0 bases, there was a span of 8 bases. The CDR3 is made up of 14 amino acids. CDR1 is SGHTA and CDR2 is FQGTGA in the germline V gene. CDR3 DNA sequence: TGTGCCAGCAGCTTGGTCTCTGCTAACTATGGCTACACCTTC. Translating gives CASSLVSANYGYTF.

This chain joins TRBV9 and TRBJ2-1; 7 nucleotides match TRBD2. This CDR3 comprises 16 residues. With V trimmed by 3 bases and J by 5 bases, 11 bases remained unmatched. Germline V gives CDR1 SGDLS, CDR2 YYNGEE. The CDR3 sequence is CASSALAGATNNEQFF. CDR3 DNA: TGTGCCAGCAGCGCTTTAGCGGGCGCGACCAACAATGAGCAGTTCTTC.

The chain uses TRBV2 and TRBJ1-1; unclear D gene. V was clipped by 6 bases and J by 1 base, with 6 bases between them. There are 12 residues in the CDR3. Germline V gene data show CDR1 as SNHLY and CDR2 as FYNNEI. As DNA, the CDR3 is TGTGCCAGCAGACCATGGAACACTGAAGCTTTCTTT. Its protein is CASRPWNTEAFF.

This chain connects TRBV29-1 to TRBJ1-2, with 9 bases that match TRBD1. Germline-derived CDR1 and CDR2 are SQVTM and ANQGSEA. This CDR3 contains 12 residues. V lost 6 bases to trimming and J lost 6 bases; unmatched junction nucleotides: 5. Written as DNA, the CDR3 is TGCAGCGTCCCACAGGGGGCGAATGGCTACACCTTC. This sequence encodes CSVPQGANGYTF.

The chain couples TRBV10-3 to TRBJ2-5; TRBD2 aligns across 13 bases. The CDR3 has 15 residues. The V gene end was trimmed by 10 bases and the J gene end by 3 bases; junction bases not matched to a gene: 8. Germline loops: CDR1 ENHRY, CDR2 SYGVKD. CDR3 DNA: TGTGCCAGCGGGACTAGCGGGAAGGGCAAAGAGACCCAGTACTTC. Protein: CASGTSGKGKETQYF.